Described below is a single TCR beta chain sequence and its context. This specimen comes from a study of CD8 T cells in Susac syndrome. An amount of RNA that ranged from about 0.45 to 1 ug was reverse transcribed with random hexamers. TCRdb passed the immunoSEQ multiplex PCR reads through MiXCR, listing each CDR3 protein once. The sample lists around 200,000 distinct CDR3 sequences; 85% to 95% were seen once. The germline V gene has CDR1 MNHEY and CDR2 SMNVEV (reference sequence). With 5 bases removed from V and 0 bases from J, the gap between germline ends came to 13 bases. The CDR3 sequence is 16 residues long.

The receptor comes from a human donor in good health. The specimen sequenced was CD4+ T cells from PBMCs. The chain combines TRBV27 with TRBJ2-2; the D is unclear. This CDR3 reads CASSPRLFANTGELFF. CDR3 sequence (DNA): TGTGCCAGCAGTCCCCGACTGTTCGCGAACACCGGGGAGCTGTTTTTT.